The following is a T cell receptor (beta chain) sequence with its context. Antigen: not known. These data originate in a study of shared clonotypes between healthy human individuals. Study-wide results and caveats: Since donors were few, the genetic and exposure-history diversity represented was limited.

Here immunoSEQ multiplex PCR was the method, and the copy in TCRdb shows in-frame clones only, minus some. This repertoire shows approximately 2,300,000 clones, just under 95% found once; its top ten account for around 0.38%. Investigators divided CD4+ cells into CD45RA+ naive and CD45RA-negative memory subsets. V was pared by 0 bases and J by 7 bases, with 20 bases between. CDR1 SGDLS and CDR2 YYNGEE come from the germline V gene. The CDR3 extends over 17 amino acids. The sequence derives from a man younger than 30 in good health. Some clones in this sample may be carry-over from other donors' samples. Material: naive CD4+ T cells from PBMCs. Subset denoted: CD45RA+ positively selected. This chain joins TRBV9 and TRBJ1-3; no clear D. This CDR3 is CASSVGGLGFGSNTIYF. For the CDR3, the DNA is TGTGCCAGCAGCGTAGGTGGCCTCGGGTTCGGATCGAACACCATATATTTT.